What follows describes a single T cell receptor beta chain. The antigen is not known. Germline assignment: CDR1 LGHDT and CDR2 YNNKEL (reference sequence). The CDR3 loop spans 15 amino acids. Trimming left V 11 bases short and J 1 base short, with 18 bases between. These data are taken from a study of T-cell reconstitution after alpha-beta-depleted transplantation in children. TCRbeta library preparation incorporated unique molecular identifiers. TCRdb fed the PCR reads into MiXCR, producing one record per CDR3 protein. The sample holds 210,000 or so distinct CDR3 sequences, roughly a tenth seen once. Whole-study results and caveats: Reportedly, roughly two months post-transplant, alpha-beta T cells arose from several hundred expanded graft clones.

The chain recombines TRBV3-1 with TRBJ2-4; unclear D gene. The clonotype comes from a child younger than two with acute myeloid leukemia, due to receive a stem cell transplant. The source was PBMCs, collected before TCRalphabeta/CD19-depleted stem cell transplant. As DNA, the CDR3 is TGTGCCTGCTCCCCCCTGGGCCTCGCCAAAAACATTCAGTACTTC. It yields the protein CACSPLGLAKNIQYF.